This record concerns one T cell receptor beta chain sequence. The sample belongs to a study of blood T cell repertoires in COVID-19. Study-wide background: Italy, Spain and the United States were the sources of the convalescent and acute COVID-19 samples. T cells, B-cell-depleted T cells, or PBMCs provided the cDNA or gDNA that served as material.

This CDR3 has 17 amino acids. The V gene's germline CDR1 is SGHDN and CDR2 FVKESK. Trimming stripped 0 bases from V and 2 bases from J, with 14 bases between. Authors' analysis steps: Reference gene primer amplification gave nucleated cell count estimates. TCRdb's table, derived via immunoSEQ multiplex PCR, lists solely in-frame clones and lacks some. The V and J calls and the clone size are those of that table, but D and trimming were determined from the DNA. Among about 180,000 clones, 85% to 90% were seen once, and the ten largest hold 15% to 20%. Patients of the Seattle cohort, enrolled during active infection, were followed longitudinally.

Input material: peripheral blood. The chain carries TRBV14 and TRBJ1-5; D is undetermined. The sequence derives from a person between 65 and 79 years old with COVID-19, enrolled during active disease. CDR3 DNA: TGTGCCAGCAGCCAAGAAGAGTCGGGAGGTGGCAATCAGCCCCAGCATTTT. Translated: CASSQEESGGGNQPQHF.